Presented here are 24 T cell receptor beta chains from one specimen sequenced in a study of CXCR3-negative and CXCR3-positive naive CD8 T cells. All TRB cDNA libraries came from 5' RACE performed with UMI labels. TCRdb reprocessed the 5' RACE reads and stores each CDR3 protein as one record, lacking DNA. The sample totals 65,000 to 85,000 distinct CDR3 sequences. Sequenced: naive CXCR3- CD8+ T cells from blood. Subset in this sample: CD45RO-CCR7+CD27+CD95- naive CD8+ T cells lacking CXCR3 (TNR3-). These receptors were obtained from a human donor in good health. Some clones in this sample may be carry-over from other donors' samples.

The chain employs TRBV6-1 and TRBJ2-1; the TCRdb D gene call, TRBD1, has no DNA to confirm it. Germline V gene data show CDR1 as MNHNS and CDR2 as SASEGT. CDR3 length: 16 amino acids. CDR3 amino acids: CASSEAGMSSYNEQFF.

The rearrangement links TRBV29-1 to TRBJ2-7; the D call from TCRdb, TRBD1, cannot be confirmed without DNA. The CDR3 extends over 17 amino acids. Germline loops: CDR1 SQVTM, CDR2 ANQGSEA. This CDR3 is CSVEDGTGVSMAYEQYF.

The CDR3 here is CSVEDLSGAHNQETQYF. The chain links TRBV29-1 to TRBJ2-5; TCRdb gives TRBD1 as the D gene, but with no DNA this cannot be confirmed. CDR3 length: 17 amino acids. The germline gives CDR1 SQVTM, CDR2 ANQGSEA.

The rearrangement uses TRBV29-1 and TRBJ2-2; TCRdb calls TRBD2, which cannot be checked without DNA. Germline V gene data show CDR1 as SQVTM and CDR2 as ANQGSEA. The CDR3 has 13 amino acids. The chain's CDR3 is CSAQEVGTGELFF.

This chain joins TRBV12-3 or TRBV12-4 and TRBJ1-5; there is no DNA to check the TCRdb D call of TRBD1. The CDR3 is made up of 14 amino acids. The CDR3 protein is CASSPTGDNQPQHF.

This rearrangement joins TRBV18 to TRBJ2-7; the D gene TCRdb calls, TRBD1, cannot be checked with no DNA. The CDR3 runs to 13 residues. Germline V CDR1 and CDR2: KGHSH, LQKENI. This CDR3 is CASSSGTGDEQYF. The whole variable domain, filled in from reference TRBV18 and TRBJ2-7, reads NAGVMQNPRHLVRRRGQEARLRCSPMKGHSHVYWYRQLPEEGLKFMVYLQKENIIDESGMPKERFSAEFPKEGPSILRIQQVVRGDSAAYFCASSSGTGDEQYFGPGTRLTVT.

V gene TRBV20-1 combines with J gene TRBJ2-1; checking the TCRdb D call of TRBD2 is not possible without DNA. The germline V gene has CDR1 DFQATT and CDR2 SNEGSKA (reference sequence). The CDR3 spans 16 residues. The CDR3 region is CSARPVGLAGANEQFF.

The genes are TRBV12-3 or TRBV12-4 and TRBJ2-3; TCRdb calls TRBD1, which cannot be checked without DNA. The CDR3 spans 17 residues. This CDR3 is CASTPLGGAGATGTQYF.

The rearrangement joins TRBV28 to TRBJ1-1; TCRdb reports TRBD1, a call that lacks DNA to check it against. This CDR3 has 14 amino acids. CDR1 and CDR2 (germline): MDHEN, SYDVKM. The CDR3 region is CASSLIQGGTEAFF.

The chain joins TRBV5-5 to TRBJ2-3. There are 14 residues in the CDR3. The V gene's germline CDR1 is SGHKS and CDR2 YYEKEE (reference sequence). CDR3 region: CASSLQVTTDTQYF.

The rearrangement uses TRBV5-1 and TRBJ2-2; the TCRdb call, TRBD2, lacks DNA for checking. CDR1 SGHRS and CDR2 YFSETQ come from the germline V gene. The CDR3 extends over 17 amino acids. This CDR3 reads CASSLGAGGHVDGELFF.

This chain joins TRBV28 and TRBJ2-5; TCRdb's assignment of TRBD2 cannot be checked, as there is no DNA. The V gene's germline CDR1 is MDHEN and CDR2 SYDVKM. This CDR3 is 16 amino acids long. CDR3: CASTQLAGGLQETQYF.

The chain employs TRBV28 and TRBJ2-1; TCRdb names TRBD2, which stays unverified in the absence of DNA. CDR1 and CDR2 (germline): MDHEN, SYDVKM. CDR3 length equals 17 residues. CDR3 residues: CASSHGDLAGPYNEQFF.

The chain uses TRBV4-1 and TRBJ2-7; the TCRdb D gene call, TRBD1, has no DNA to confirm it. This CDR3 comprises 15 residues. From germline, CDR1 is MGHRA and CDR2 YSYEKL. This chain's CDR3 is CASSQDIGTAYEQYF.

The chain is built from TRBV19 and TRBJ2-1; TCRdb designates TRBD2, a call that cannot be tested without DNA. The CDR3 runs 15 residues. Germline loops: CDR1 LNHDA, CDR2 SQIVND (reference sequence). This CDR3 reads CASSKLAGPHNEQFF.

The chain couples TRBV29-1 to TRBJ2-7; the TRBD1 assignment by TCRdb is unverifiable without DNA. Germline V lookup: CDR1 SQVTM, CDR2 ANQGSEA. The CDR3 is 15 amino acids. This CDR3 reads CSVEEGPGPYGEQYF.

J is TRBJ1-1 and V is TRBV7-9. CDR1 and CDR2 from the germline V gene are SEHNR and FQNEAQ (reference sequence). The length of the CDR3 is 11 residues. CDR3: CASSLAFPAFF.

The gene calls are TRBV11-2 and TRBJ2-1. Per germline, CDR1 SGHAT and CDR2 FQNNGV. This CDR3 contains 16 residues. CDR3 loop: CASSLEVERKLNERFF.

CDR3 sequence reads: CASSVWGDEQYF. The V gene is TRBV2, the J gene TRBJ2-7; the D call of TRBD1 rests on TCRdb alone, since no DNA is present to check it. This CDR3 is built from 12 residues. CDR1 is SNHLY, CDR2 FYNNEI, per germline.

The chain is built from TRBV7-9 and TRBJ2-7; TCRdb returns TRBD1, unconfirmable since there is no DNA. Germline V gives CDR1 SEHNR, CDR2 FQNEAQ (reference sequence). This CDR3 is 13 amino acids long. CDR3 loop: CASSHTLTYEQYF.

The V and J genes are TRBV9 and TRBJ2-7; TCRdb proposes TRBD2, but this gene call is untestable without DNA. From germline, CDR1 is SGDLS and CDR2 YYNGEE. The length of the CDR3 is 12 residues. The CDR3 reads CASSGGRPEQYF.

The J gene is TRBJ2-3, the V gene TRBV29-1. This CDR3 has 15 residues. Germline loops: CDR1 SQVTM, CDR2 ANQGSEA. CDR3 residues: CSVIRLWERTDTQYF.

The V gene is TRBV29-1, the J gene TRBJ2-7. The CDR3 runs to 12 residues. From germline, CDR1 is SQVTM and CDR2 ANQGSEA. The CDR3 region is CSVEQAGYEQYF.

The V and J genes are TRBV7-7 and TRBJ2-1; TCRdb proposes TRBD1, but this gene call is untestable without DNA. CDR3 size: 13 residues. Looked up from germline, CDR1 is SSHAT and CDR2 is FNYEAQ (reference sequence). The CDR3 spells CASSLQGANEQFF.